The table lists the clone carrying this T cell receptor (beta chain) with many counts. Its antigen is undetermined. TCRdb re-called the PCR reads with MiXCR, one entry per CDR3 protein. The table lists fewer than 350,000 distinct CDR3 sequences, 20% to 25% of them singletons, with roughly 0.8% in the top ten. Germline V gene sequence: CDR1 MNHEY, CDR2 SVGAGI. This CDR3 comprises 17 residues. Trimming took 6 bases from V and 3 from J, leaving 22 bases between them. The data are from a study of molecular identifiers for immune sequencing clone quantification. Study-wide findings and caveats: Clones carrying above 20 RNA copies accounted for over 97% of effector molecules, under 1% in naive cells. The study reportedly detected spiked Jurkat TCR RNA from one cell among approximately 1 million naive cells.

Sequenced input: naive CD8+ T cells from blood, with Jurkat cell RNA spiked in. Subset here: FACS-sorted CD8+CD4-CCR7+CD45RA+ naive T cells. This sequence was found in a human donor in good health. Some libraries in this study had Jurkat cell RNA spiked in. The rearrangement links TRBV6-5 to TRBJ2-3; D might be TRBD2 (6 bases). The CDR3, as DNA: TGTGCCAGCAGCAATCACCTGCGACCGGGAGTAACAGATACGCAGTATTTT. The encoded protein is CASSNHLRPGVTDTQYF.